This T cell receptor beta chain emerged from a study of neoadjuvant nivolumab and ipilimumab in lung cancer. The overall study: The combination arm added day-1 ipilimumab 1 mg/kg to nivolumab 3 mg/kg on days 1, 15, 29.

Germline-derived CDR1 and CDR2 are SEHNR and FQNEAQ (reference sequence). CDR3 size: 15 residues. Trimming took 1 base from V and 4 from J; bases not matched to a gene: 4. The protocol was immunoSEQ multiplex PCR, while the TCRdb copy is restricted to in-frame clones and leaves out a portion. The sample consists of 15,000 to 20,000 clones, 76% of them appearing once. Study-wide results and caveats: Pathologic regression was not significantly tied to TCR clonality. Higher pretherapy blood TCR richness went with higher resected-tumor richness. Resected tumors had greater TCR richness and clonality than uninvolved lung.

On this clone itself: Its antigen remains unknown.

V usage is TRBV7-9 and J usage is TRBJ2-1; 7 bases align to TRBD1. This specimen was tumor tissue, taken after neoadjuvant nivolumab, alone or with ipilimumab, at or shortly before surgery. The receptor was isolated from an adult with non-small cell lung cancer. CDR3 DNA sequence: TGTGCCAGCAGCTTAGGGGGACAGATATACAATGAGCAGTTCTTC. It encodes CASSLGGQIYNEQFF.